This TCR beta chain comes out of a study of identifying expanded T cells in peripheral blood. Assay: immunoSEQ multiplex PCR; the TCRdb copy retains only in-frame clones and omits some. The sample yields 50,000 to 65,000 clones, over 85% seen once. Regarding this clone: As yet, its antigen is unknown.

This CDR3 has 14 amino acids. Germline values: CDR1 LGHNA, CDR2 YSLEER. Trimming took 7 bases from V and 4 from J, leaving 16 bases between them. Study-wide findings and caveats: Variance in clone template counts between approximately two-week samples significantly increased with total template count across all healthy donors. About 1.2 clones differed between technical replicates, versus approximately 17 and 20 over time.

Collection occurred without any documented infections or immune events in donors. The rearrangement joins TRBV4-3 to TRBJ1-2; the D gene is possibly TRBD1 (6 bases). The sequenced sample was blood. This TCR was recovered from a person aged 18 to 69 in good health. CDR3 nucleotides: TGCGCCAGCACGATTAGGGCGGGGGCCTATGGCTACACCTTC. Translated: CASTIRAGAYGYTF.